The clone carrying this T cell receptor (beta chain) is a singleton in its sample. These data belong to a study of blood T cell repertoires in COVID-19. Clones were read by immunoSEQ multiplex PCR, and TCRdb kept only the in-frame ones, dropping some. The data hold under 300,000 clones, with approximately 86% observed a single time. CDR3 length: 17 amino acids. V gave up 4 bases and J gave up 8 bases; unmatched junction bases: 19. From germline, CDR1 is SQVTM and CDR2 ANQGSEA. The source material was peripheral blood. The chain joins TRBV29-1 to TRBJ2-1; 8 positions match TRBD2. This TCR was recovered from a woman aged 70-85 years with active or convalescent COVID-19. The CDR3 DNA is TGCAGCGTTGGGCGGGCGGGGGGACTCCTCAGGGTCGATGAGCAGTTCTTC. Its translation: CSVGRAGGLLRVDEQFF.